Each of the 29 T cell receptor beta chains below was sequenced from the same sample in a study of cytomegalovirus exposure and HLA in healthy donors. PCR amplification relied on 60 Vbeta primers (plus 13 Jbeta primers). Only in-frame clones appear in the TCRdb table, and some are missing; sequencing was by immunoSEQ multiplex PCR. The sample holds approximately 150,000 clones; 77% are singletons and the top ten take roughly 1.4%. Sequencing was carried out using PBMCs. All receptors come from a woman in her thirties in good health and CMV-seropositive.

The chain links TRBV5-1 to TRBJ2-1; 7 bases align to TRBD1. The V gene's germline CDR1 is SGHRS and CDR2 YFSETQ. V lost 7 bases, J lost 4 bases, and 8 bases stayed unmatched. The CDR3 sequence is 14 residues long. In DNA form, the CDR3 reads TGCGCCAGCGACCCGGGACAGTCGTACAATGAGCAGTTCTTC. This gives the protein CASDPGQSYNEQFF. Full variable domain (rest looked up from reference TRBV5-1 and TRBJ2-1): KAGVTQTPRYLIKTRGQQVTLSCSPISGHRSVSWYQQTPGQGLQFLFEYFSETQRNKGNFPGRFSGRQFSNSRSEMNVSTLELGDSALYLCASDPGQSYNEQFFGPGTRLTVL.

The rearrangement uses TRBV18 and TRBJ2-5, with D tentatively TRBD2 (6 bases). CDR1 and CDR2 (germline): KGHSH, LQKENI. The germline V and J ends were trimmed by 0 bases and 5 bases, with 10 bases remaining between them. CDR3 length: 14 amino acids. The CDR3: CASSPPRGGETQYF. CDR3 DNA sequence: TGTGCCAGCTCACCACCGAGGGGAGGCGAGACCCAGTACTTC.

The V gene is TRBV5-1, the J gene TRBJ2-5; TRBD1 agrees at 8 bases. This CDR3 contains 14 residues. From germline, CDR1 is SGHRS and CDR2 YFSETQ. V shed 2 bases and J 5 bases; nucleotides not matched to a gene: 5. The CDR3, as DNA: TGCGCCAGCAGCTTTGGACAGGGTCTGGAGACCCAGTACTTC. This codes for CASSFGQGLETQYF.

V usage is TRBV7-8 and J usage is TRBJ2-7, with D hard to call. V lost 3 bases to trimming and J lost 1 base, with 7 bases between them. The V gene's germline CDR1 is SGHVS and CDR2 FQNEAQ. The CDR3 totals 13 residues. The CDR3 DNA follows: TGTGCCAGCAGCTTTGACGGGTCCTACGAGCAGTACTTC. Protein: CASSFDGSYEQYF.

The chain joins TRBV28 to TRBJ2-7; TRBD2 matches at 7 bases. The CDR3 length is 15 residues. Unmatched junction bases numbered 11, after V lost 6 bases and J lost 3 bases. CDR1 MDHEN and CDR2 SYDVKM come from the germline V gene. CDR3 loop: CASRTLGGKNYEQYF. CDR3 in DNA: TGTGCCAGCAGGACCCTCGGGGGGAAGAACTACGAGCAGTACTTC.

This rearrangement joins TRBV29-1 to TRBJ2-5; 10 positions agree with TRBD2. V lost 3 bases, J lost 4 bases, and 11 bases stayed unmatched. The CDR3 sequence is 16 residues long. The V gene's germline CDR1 is SQVTM and CDR2 ANQGSEA. CDR3: CSVDGASGSGGETQYF. CDR3 nucleotide sequence: TGCAGCGTTGACGGGGCTAGCGGGAGCGGAGGAGAGACCCAGTACTTC. The variable domain in full, with the rest retrieved from reference TRBV29-1 and TRBJ2-5, is SAVISQKPSRDICQRGTSLTIQCQVDSQVTMMFWYRQQPGQSLTLIATANQGSEATYESGFVIDKFPISRPNLTFSTLTVSNMSPEDSSIYLCSVDGASGSGGETQYFGPGTRLLVL.

The chain has TRBV14 and TRBJ1-1, with D tentatively TRBD1 (6 bases). Germline V CDR1 and CDR2: SGHDN, FVKESK. The CDR3 sequence is 19 residues long. V gave up 1 base and J gave up 0 bases, with 21 bases separating them. The CDR3 region has the DNA TGTGCCAGCAGCCAAGGGGTCTCTTTGTTGGACAGTTTGAACACTGAAGCTTTCTTT. Residues: CASSQGVSLLDSLNTEAFF.

This sequence joins TRBV5-1 and TRBJ2-7; 9 positions agree with TRBD2. The CDR3 extends over 14 amino acids. The J segment lost 4 bases and the V segment lost 4 bases, leaving 6 bases of the junction unmatched. Germline CDR1 reads SGHRS; CDR2 reads YFSETQ. CDR3 coding DNA: TGCGCCAGCAGCACGATGACTAGCGGTTACGAGCAGTACTTC. Translating gives CASSTMTSGYEQYF.

J is TRBJ1-2 and V is TRBV30, with D tentatively TRBD1 (5 bases). CDR3 size: 12 residues. The V gene lost 6 bases and the J gene lost 2 bases, with 10 bases spanning the gap. Germline V CDR1 and CDR2: GTSNPN, SVGIG (reference sequence). This chain's CDR3 is CACQGVNYGYTF. The CDR3 DNA is TGTGCCTGTCAGGGTGTCAACTATGGCTACACCTTC.

The V and J genes are TRBV4-1 and TRBJ1-2; no clear D gene. V lost 3 bases and J 2 bases, leaving 10 bases between the germline ends. Germline V gene data show CDR1 as MGHRA and CDR2 as YSYEKL. This CDR3 has 14 amino acids. CDR3 region: CASSHSLSNYGYTF. The CDR3 nucleotides are TGCGCCAGCAGCCACAGTCTCTCCAACTATGGCTACACCTTC.

This clone was counted between two and nine times. The genes are TRBV5-4 and TRBJ2-3; D possibly corresponds to TRBD1 (6 bases). Per the germline V gene, CDR1 is SGHNT and CDR2 is YYREEE (reference sequence). The CDR3 contains 14 residues. With 2 bases removed from V and 6 bases from J, the gap between germline ends came to 13 bases. This chain's CDR3 is CASSLGGQGDTQYF. The CDR3 DNA reads as TGTGCCAGCAGCTTAGGGGGACAAGGGGATACGCAGTATTTT. Variable domain in full (rest from reference TRBV5-4 and TRBJ2-3): ETGVTQSPTHLIKTRGQQVTLRCSSQSGHNTVSWYQQALGQGPQFIFQYYREEENGRGNFPPRFSGLQFPNYSSELNVNALELDDSALYLCASSLGGQGDTQYFGPGTRLTVL.

The chain recombines TRBV11-3 with TRBJ1-5; D may be TRBD1 (6 bases). The CDR3 has 14 residues. Germline CDR1 SGHNT, CDR2 YENEEA. The V gene lost 5 bases and the J gene lost 2 bases, with 10 bases spanning the gap. DNA for the CDR3: TGTGCCAGCAGCCGGACAGATGGCAATCAGCCCCAGCATTTT. Protein product: CASSRTDGNQPQHF.

The V gene is TRBV9, the J gene TRBJ2-7, with D tentatively TRBD2 (7 bases). The germline V gene encodes CDR1 SGDLS and CDR2 YYNGEE. The ends were cut back, 0 bases at V and 5 bases at J, with 15 bases in the middle. This CDR3 is 15 amino acids long. CDR3 region: CASSVEGGGMDEQYF. The DNA for the CDR3 is TGTGCCAGCAGCGTAGAAGGGGGAGGGATGGACGAGCAGTACTTC.

This clone was picked up one time. The chain is built from TRBV30 and TRBJ2-6; unclear D gene. This CDR3 has 15 amino acids. Germline assignment: CDR1 GTSNPN and CDR2 SVGIG (reference sequence). Trimming cost V 3 bases and J 4 bases, with 13 bases left between them. The CDR3 loop is CAWRRGSGGANVLTF. The DNA of the CDR3 is TGTGCCTGGAGGCGTGGGTCCGGGGGGGCCAACGTCCTGACTTTC.

This chain connects TRBV5-4 to TRBJ2-1; 7 bases agree with TRBD1. CDR3 length: 16 residues. V shed 6 bases and J 0 bases; nucleotides not matched to a gene: 9. Germline V CDR1 and CDR2: SGHNT, YYREEE (reference sequence). The CDR3 DNA reads TGTGCCAGCACCGACTCTTCAGGGGGCTCCTACAATGAGCAGTTCTTC. Protein product: CASTDSSGGSYNEQFF.

The chain joins TRBV30 to TRBJ1-2, with 10 bases that match TRBD1. The V segment lost 5 bases and the J segment 4 bases; nucleotides outside the gene matches: 7. The CDR3 has 14 amino acids. The germline gives CDR1 GTSNPN, CDR2 SVGIG (reference sequence). The CDR3 here is CAWSLDRGFYGYTF. Written as DNA, the CDR3 is TGTGCCTGGTCCTTGGACAGGGGGTTCTATGGCTACACCTTC.

This chain connects TRBV5-6 to TRBJ2-7; 7 bases match TRBD2. Germline V gene data show CDR1 as SGHDT and CDR2 as YYEEEE. After removal of 0 bases from V and 6 bases from J, the junction contained 12 bases not matched to a gene. The CDR3 has 16 residues. CDR3 amino acids: CASSLGGGAGPAEQYF. The CDR3 bases are TGTGCCAGCAGCTTGGGGGGAGGAGCGGGACCAGCCGAGCAGTACTTC.

The chain carries TRBV30 and TRBJ2-6, with 10 bases that match TRBD1. The V and J ends lost 5 bases and 2 bases, in that order; junction bases with no gene match: 0. CDR3 size: 14 residues. Germline CDR1 GTSNPN, CDR2 SVGIG (reference sequence). The CDR3 spells CAWDRGPGANVLTF. As DNA, the CDR3 is TGTGCCTGGGACAGGGGGCCTGGGGCCAACGTCCTGACTTTC.

This clone occurred a few times. CDR3 bases: TGCAGCGCCCGAGACCTTTCTCGCGGCGAGCAGTACTTC. Amino acid sequence: CSARDLSRGEQYF. This chain joins TRBV29-1 and TRBJ2-7; no clear D gene. Germline CDR1 SQVTM, CDR2 ANQGSEA. The V and J ends lost 7 bases and 6 bases respectively, with 19 bases between them. The CDR3 totals 13 residues.

This clone showed up just a few times. The chain recombines TRBV5-1 with TRBJ2-5; 8 bases are a match to TRBD1. The V gene's germline CDR1 is SGHRS and CDR2 YFSETQ. V lost 0 bases to trimming and J lost 0 bases; unmatched junction nucleotides: 4. There are 16 residues in the CDR3. The DNA of the CDR3 is TGCGCCAGCAGCTTGGGGGGACAGGTGAACCAAGAGACCCAGTACTTC. Amino acid sequence: CASSLGGQVNQETQYF.

The chain recombines TRBV19 with TRBJ2-2; 8 nucleotides agree with TRBD1. V was pared by 6 bases and J by 0 bases, with 3 bases of the junction left unmatched. CDR3 size: 15 residues. Germline V CDR1 and CDR2: LNHDA, SQIVND (reference sequence). DNA for the CDR3: TGTGCCAGTAGGAAACAGGGGGCGAACACCGGGGAGCTGTTTTTT. It specifies CASRKQGANTGELFF.

This clone was seen just once. V gene TRBV28 combines with J gene TRBJ2-7; perhaps TRBD1 as D (5 bases). The CDR3 spans 12 residues. Germline-derived CDR1 and CDR2 are MDHEN and SYDVKM. Trimming removed 6 bases at V and 0 bases at J, with 6 bases between. The CDR3 reads CASRDTSYEQYF. The CDR3 region has the DNA TGTGCCAGCAGGGACACCTCCTACGAGCAGTACTTC.

The chain is built from TRBV7-3 and TRBJ2-1; a possible D gene is TRBD2 (6 bases). Germline CDR1 and CDR2: SGHTA and FQGTGA. The CDR3 loop spans 19 amino acids. V lost 5 bases to trimming and J lost 1 base, with 24 bases between them. The DNA of the CDR3 is TGTGCCAGCAGCCCTGGGGGACTGACACACTTGGGGTCCTACAATGAGCAGTTCTTC. It translates to CASSPGGLTHLGSYNEQFF.

This rearrangement joins TRBV19 to TRBJ2-7, with D tentatively TRBD1 (5 bases). With 2 bases removed from V and 3 bases from J, the gap between germline ends came to 8 bases. The germline V gene encodes CDR1 LNHDA and CDR2 SQIVND (reference sequence). The CDR3 spans 13 residues. CDR3 region: CASSISRDYEQYF. Here the CDR3 DNA reads TGTGCCAGTAGTATATCCAGGGACTACGAGCAGTACTTC.

The V gene is TRBV2, the J gene TRBJ1-1; D is unclear. Trimming removed 5 bases from V and 0 bases from J, with 13 bases in between. The CDR3 runs to 15 residues. The germline CDR1 and CDR2 sequences are SNHLY and FYNNEI. The CDR3 loop is CASSPRSAMNTEAFF. The DNA of the CDR3 is TGTGCCAGCAGTCCCCGGAGTGCCATGAACACTGAAGCTTTCTTT.

This chain links TRBV6-5 with TRBJ1-2, with D perhaps matching TRBD1 (6 bases). Per the germline V gene, CDR1 is MNHEY and CDR2 is SVGAGI. Trimming stripped 5 bases from V and 4 bases from J, with 17 bases between. The length of the CDR3 is 15 residues. The CDR3 nucleotides read TGTGCCAGCAGTCTGAGCCCACAGGGCCTCTATGGCTACACCTTC. Protein sequence: CASSLSPQGLYGYTF.

The chain couples TRBV10-3 to TRBJ2-1; 16 nucleotides match TRBD2. This CDR3 has 16 residues. CDR1 ENHRY and CDR2 SYGVKD come from the germline V gene. Trimming at V came to 7 bases and at J to 4 bases, leaving 4 bases not matched to a gene. Written as DNA, the CDR3 is TGTGCCATCAAGGGGACTAGCGGGAGGGGATACAATGAGCAGTTCTTC. Translation: CAIKGTSGRGYNEQFF.

The chain couples TRBV5-4 to TRBJ2-5; D is possibly TRBD2 (7 bases). Trimming left V 0 bases short and J 5 bases short, with 11 bases between. Germline CDR1 SGHNT, CDR2 YYREEE (reference sequence). The CDR3 has 14 amino acids. The CDR3 nucleotides read TGTGCCAGCAGCTTGGCGAAGGGGGGGGAGACCCAGTACTTC. Translating gives CASSLAKGGETQYF.

The chain carries TRBV7-2 and TRBJ1-2; a possible D gene is TRBD1 (5 bases). The length of the CDR3 is 14 residues. CDR1 SGHTA and CDR2 FQGNSA come from the germline V gene. The V end was cut by 3 bases, the J end by 0 bases, with 8 bases between. CDR3 in amino acids: CASSLGLSNYGYTF. As DNA, the CDR3 is TGTGCCAGCAGCTTGGGGCTATCTAACTATGGCTACACCTTC. Variable domain in full (rest from reference TRBV7-2 and TRBJ1-2): GAGVSQSPSNKVTEKGKDVELRCDPISGHTALYWYRQSLGQGLEFLIYFQGNSAPDKSGLPSDRFSAERTGGSVSTLTIQRTQQEDSAVYLCASSLGLSNYGYTFGSGTRLTVV.